This TCR beta chain emerged from a study of blood T cell repertoires in COVID-19. V trimming: 4 bases; J trimming: 3 bases; junction bases outside the gene matches: 7. The CDR3 runs 15 residues. Germline loops: CDR1 PRHDT, CDR2 FYEKMQ (reference sequence). Using immunoSEQ multiplex PCR, the repertoire was profiled, and TCRdb retains in-frame clones only, with some absent. Of around 91,000 clones in the sample, under 85% were seen once. Sequenced: peripheral blood. The V gene is TRBV13, the J gene TRBJ2-7; TRBD1 matches at 9 bases. The clonotype comes from a human donor in a cohort sampled during active COVID-19. The CDR3 is CASSSDRGRGYEQYF. DNA of the CDR3: TGTGCCAGCAGCTCGGACAGGGGCAGGGGCTACGAGCAGTACTTC.